The TCR beta chain described here comes from a study of T-cell memory formation after mild COVID-19. Study observations and caveats: Clones that got smaller from day 15 to 85 had even CD4/CD8, while clones growing later tipped toward CD4+. Contracting CD4+ clones lay largely in CM and EM, with CD8+ ones residing in EMRA. The finding that pre-infection memory included some responding clones suggested that cross-reactive memory joined.

CDR3 length: 13 residues. The V end lost 1 base, the J end lost 7 bases, and 10 bases lay between the germline ends. Germline lookup yields CDR1 SEHNR and CDR2 FQNEAQ (reference sequence). TCRdb re-called the 5' RACE reads with MiXCR, one entry per CDR3 protein. This table has hundreds of thousands of distinct CDR3 sequences, about 20% appearing once. For this clonotype: Antigen specificity is unknown.

The source material was PBMCs or a T cell subset sorted from them (not recorded which). V and J are TRBV7-9 and TRBJ1-1, with D unresolved. The sequence was obtained from an adult woman who had mild COVID-19 (a few samples of this study predate the infection). Cell type and time point are not known. The chain's CDR3 is CASSLGQTGEAFF. The CDR3 DNA is TGTGCCAGCAGCTTAGGTCAGACGGGTGAAGCTTTCTTT.